A single sample is the source of the 29 T cell receptor beta chains below, sequenced in a study of sequential checkpoint blockade in melanoma (dated by TCRdb to the late 2010s). The treatment or condition label on this specimen signifies: randomized to nivolumab then ipilimumab (arm A) or the reverse (arm B). The library was obtained by the immunoSEQ multiplex PCR assay. TCRdb took this table from immuneACCESS and kept in-frame rearrangements with V and J called. Such tables lack part of the clones; where checked against another copy, unresolved V genes explain under half of the gap, and the rest is unexplained. The sample includes more than 25,000 clones, with 70% to 80% observed a single time. The ten largest clones take up about an eighth of the sample. Sequencing used CD8+ T cells sorted from blood (inferred from file names), obtained from a patient given nivolumab and ipilimumab in sequence. The source is a human donor with melanoma.

V is TRBV29-1 and J is TRBJ2-7; the D gene is possibly TRBD2 (6 bases). Germline loops: CDR1 SQVTM, CDR2 ANQGSEA. The CDR3 sequence is 13 residues long. V was pared by 5 bases and J by 0 bases, with 11 bases between. CDR3 sequence (DNA): TGCAGCGTTCCGGGGGAGAGCTCCTACGAGCAGTACTTC. It encodes CSVPGESSYEQYF.

In its sample, this clone was seen a few times. This chain connects TRBV15 to TRBJ1-2; tentative D call: TRBD1 (5 bases). Germline CDR1 reads LNHNV; CDR2 reads YYDKDF (reference sequence). There are 13 residues in the CDR3. V lost 8 bases and J lost 5, with 15 bases in between. CDR3 sequence (DNA): TGTGCCACCGGTTCGGGGGATTCGTATGGCTACACCTTC. Its translation: CATGSGDSYGYTF.

The CDR3 nucleotides are TGCGCCAGCAGTGAGTCGGGACAACGGACAGGATACGAGCAGTACTTC. The encoded protein is CASSESGQRTGYEQYF. The chain combines TRBV10-2 with TRBJ2-7, with TRBD1 matching 7 bases. Germline trimming cut 0 bases from V and 4 bases from J; bases unmatched to any gene: 9. The CDR3 has 16 amino acids. Looked up from germline, CDR1 is WSHSY and CDR2 is SAAADI.

The gene calls are TRBV7-9 and TRBJ2-5, with D perhaps TRBD2 (6 bases). This CDR3 has 13 residues. V was cut by 5 bases and J by 4 bases, with 11 bases left in between. Germline V gene sequence: CDR1 SEHNR, CDR2 FQNEAQ (reference sequence). CDR3 region: CASSPDYRETQYF. In nucleotides, the CDR3 is TGTGCCAGCAGCCCGGACTACCGAGAGACCCAGTACTTC.

CDR3: CASSTLTGISNQPQHF. The DNA of the CDR3 is TGTGCCAGTAGTACGCTGACAGGGATTAGCAATCAGCCCCAGCATTTT. V gene TRBV19 combines with J gene TRBJ1-5, with TRBD1 matching 7 bases. CDR1 LNHDA and CDR2 SQIVND come from the germline V gene (reference sequence). This CDR3 has 16 residues. V gave up 4 bases and J gave up 0 bases; unmatched junction bases: 6. The complete variable domain, with remaining parts taken from reference TRBV19 and TRBJ1-5, reads DGGITQSPKYLFRKEGQNVTLSCEQNLNHDAMYWYRQDPGQGLRLIYYSQIVNDFQKGDIAEGYSVSREKKESFPLTVTSAQKNPTAFYLCASSTLTGISNQPQHFGDGTRLSIL.

The rearrangement links TRBV7-2 to TRBJ1-2; D unresolved. V lost 3 bases and J lost 6, with 11 bases in between. The CDR3 loop spans 13 amino acids. Per germline, CDR1 SGHTA and CDR2 FQGNSA. The CDR3 region has the DNA TGTGCCAGCAGCTTGCGCCCAGCGGATGGCTACACCTTC. Translation gives CASSLRPADGYTF.

This clone has a handful of counts. V and J are TRBV6-6 and TRBJ2-5; D possibly corresponds to TRBD2 (5 bases). CDR1 is MNHNY and CDR2 is SVGAGI in the germline V gene (reference sequence). The CDR3 contains 13 residues. V gave up 0 bases and J gave up 7 bases, with 9 bases separating them. The CDR3 DNA is TGTGCCAGCAGTTACTCGTCCAGCGGGACCCAGTACTTC. Its protein product is CASSYSSSGTQYF.

As regards this clone: One junction end does not reproduce the germline sequence, and a read error may be involved. The rearrangement joins TRBV7-7 to TRBJ2-1; 7 bases are a match to TRBD1. CDR3 length equals 12 residues. The germline V gene has CDR1 SSHAT and CDR2 FNYEAQ (reference sequence). CDR3 region: CASSETGFEQFF. The CDR3 DNA sequence: TGTGCTAGCAGTGAGACAGGGTTTGAGCAGTTCTTC.

This clone was detected a few times. The rearrangement links TRBV29-1 to TRBJ2-3; D is undetermined. Trimming shortened V by 4 bases and J by 1 base, and 6 bases separated the two germline ends. This CDR3 contains 12 residues. Germline V gene data show CDR1 as SQVTM and CDR2 as ANQGSEA. As DNA, the CDR3 is TGCAGCGTTGTACTTGGCACAGATACGCAGTATTTT. This translates into CSVVLGTDTQYF.

This sequence joins TRBV2 and TRBJ2-5; 9 nucleotides align to TRBD2. V shed 1 base, J shed 2 bases, and the junction held 11 bases outside the gene matches. The CDR3 has 18 residues. The germline V gene encodes CDR1 SNHLY and CDR2 FYNNEI. CDR3 sequence reads: CASSEVASGELGQETQYF. The DNA for the CDR3 is TGTGCCAGCAGTGAAGTGGCTAGCGGGGAGTTGGGGCAAGAGACCCAGTACTTC.

This clone was detected once. This sequence joins TRBV2 and TRBJ1-4; D may be TRBD1 (5 bases). V shed 2 bases and J shed 0 bases, with 13 bases lying between them. This CDR3 contains 17 residues. CDR1 is SNHLY and CDR2 is FYNNEI in the germline V gene. The CDR3 spells CASSETGVGATNEKLFF. The DNA of the CDR3 is TGTGCCAGCAGTGAAACGGGGGTGGGGGCAACTAATGAAAAACTGTTTTTT.

The V gene is TRBV6-5, the J gene TRBJ2-5, with TRBD1 identical over 8 bases. CDR1 MNHEY and CDR2 SVGAGI come from the germline V gene. The trim removed 10 bases at V and 9 bases at J, leaving 10 bases unmatched. The CDR3 has 12 residues. This CDR3 reads CATRGTGAPQYF. In nucleotides, the CDR3 is TGTGCCACTCGAGGGACAGGAGCTCCCCAGTACTTC.

The gene calls are TRBV19 and TRBJ2-5; tentative D call: TRBD2 (7 bases). The J call may be wrong; the DNA end is better matched by TRBJ2-7. The CDR3 spans 16 residues. Germline V gene sequence: CDR1 LNHDA, CDR2 SQIVND (reference sequence). The DNA of the CDR3 is TGTGCCAGTAGTATAGTAGGGGGGGACTACTTCTACGAGCAGTACTTC. This sequence encodes CASSIVGGDYFYEQYF.

The chain joins TRBV9 to TRBJ1-2; 10 nucleotides line up with TRBD1. V lost 2 bases to trimming and J lost 2 bases; unmatched junction nucleotides: 6. This CDR3 spans 16 amino acids. Germline V gives CDR1 SGDLS, CDR2 YYNGEE. The CDR3 region is CASSVPGQGTNYGYTF. The CDR3 coding sequence is TGTGCCAGCAGCGTCCCGGGACAGGGGACGAACTATGGCTACACCTTC.

V is TRBV29-1 and J is TRBJ2-1; TRBD2 might be the D (7 bases). The CDR3 length is 14 residues. The ends were cut back, 4 bases at V and 2 bases at J, with 12 bases in the middle. CDR1 and CDR2 from the germline V gene are SQVTM and ANQGSEA. DNA for the CDR3: TGCAGCGTTGGTCGGGGGGCAGCCTACAATGAGCAGTTCTTC. This gives the protein CSVGRGAAYNEQFF.

J is TRBJ2-7 and V is TRBV10-3; 10 bases are a match to TRBD2. The CDR3 contains 15 residues. Germline CDR1 reads ENHRY; CDR2 reads SYGVKD. V shed 4 bases and J 2 bases; nucleotides not matched to a gene: 5. CDR3 DNA: TGTGCCATCAGTGGGGGGACTAGCGACGCCTACGAGCAGTACTTC. This encodes CAISGGTSDAYEQYF.

The chain employs TRBV5-6 and TRBJ2-5; 10 bases agree with TRBD2. The J call may be in error: the DNA end matches TRBJ2-7 better. The CDR3 has 13 residues. Germline V gene lookup returns CDR1 SGHDT and CDR2 YYEEEE. This chain's CDR3 is CASSSGLAVEQYF. The CDR3 coding sequence is TGTGCCAGCAGCTCCGGACTAGCGGTCGAGCAGTACTTC.

The chain employs TRBV9 and TRBJ2-6, with D perhaps matching TRBD1 (6 bases). Trimming shortened V by 4 bases and J by 0 bases, and 11 bases separated the two germline ends. The CDR3 is 16 residues long. Germline V gives CDR1 SGDLS, CDR2 YYNGEE. The CDR3 reads CASSFDRNSGANVLTF. DNA of the CDR3: TGTGCCAGCAGCTTTGACAGGAACTCTGGGGCCAACGTCCTGACTTTC.

This chain joins TRBV4-1 and TRBJ1-5, with TRBD1 matching over 11 bases. Germline-derived CDR1 and CDR2 are MGHRA and YSYEKL. The V segment lost 1 base and the J segment 0 bases; nucleotides outside the gene matches: 5. This CDR3 contains 18 residues. The CDR3 spells CASSQGTGGVYSNQPQHF. In DNA form, the CDR3 reads TGCGCCAGCAGCCAAGGGACAGGGGGCGTCTATAGCAATCAGCCCCAGCATTTT.

In its sample, this clone was seen once. The chain recombines TRBV30 with TRBJ2-3, with 11 bases lining up with TRBD2. The J segment lost 0 bases and the V segment lost 2 bases, leaving 13 bases of the junction unmatched. Germline CDR1 and CDR2: GTSNPN and SVGIG (reference sequence). The CDR3 totals 19 residues. This CDR3 is CAWSLLGLAGGTSTDTQYF. CDR3 nucleotide sequence: TGTGCCTGGAGTCTCTTAGGGCTAGCGGGGGGCACCAGCACAGATACGCAGTATTTT.

The chain recombines TRBV4-1 with TRBJ2-4; no clear D gene. Trimming took 0 bases from V and 6 from J, leaving 15 bases between them. This CDR3 is built from 16 residues. Germline V gene data show CDR1 as MGHRA and CDR2 as YSYEKL. As DNA, the CDR3 is TGCGCCAGCAGCCAAGATGCAGACTGGCCGGCAAACATTCAGTACTTC. Its translation: CASSQDADWPANIQYF.

This chain links TRBV11-2 with TRBJ1-3; D not certain. The CDR3 is 12 residues long. Trimming removed 6 bases at V and 3 bases at J, with 6 bases between. Germline CDR1 reads SGHAT; CDR2 reads FQNNGV. The CDR3: CASSPFGNTIYF. The CDR3, as DNA: TGTGCCAGCAGTCCATTTGGAAACACCATATATTTT. Complete variable domain (other parts from reference TRBV11-2 and TRBJ1-3): EAGVAQSPRYKIIEKRQSVAFWCNPISGHATLYWYQQILGQGPKLLIQFQNNGVVDDSQLPKDRFSAERLKGVDSTLKIQPAKLEDSAVYLCASSPFGNTIYFGEGSWLTVV.

The V gene is TRBV2, the J gene TRBJ1-4; D remains unclear. V shed 0 bases and J shed 8 bases, with 16 bases lying between them. The CDR3 length is 16 residues. Per germline, CDR1 SNHLY and CDR2 FYNNEI. CDR3 residues: CASSEAWSGMTEKLFF. The CDR3 nucleotides read TGTGCCAGCAGTGAAGCGTGGTCGGGTATGACGGAAAAACTGTTTTTT. Using reference TRBV2 and TRBJ1-4 for the parts outside the CDR3, the full variable domain is EPEVTQTPSHQVTQMGQEVILRCVPISNHLYFYWYRQILGQKVEFLVSFYNNEISEKSEIFDDQFSVERPDGSNFTLKIRSTKLEDSAMYFCASSEAWSGMTEKLFFGSGTQLSVL.

This clone was counted ten times or more. The rearrangement uses TRBV29-1 and TRBJ2-1; a possible D gene is TRBD2 (5 bases). The CDR3 consists of 12 residues. Trimming cost V 3 bases and J 10 bases, with 13 bases left between them. Germline V lookup: CDR1 SQVTM, CDR2 ANQGSEA. The CDR3 loop reads CSVEVRRQEQFF. As DNA, the CDR3 is TGCAGCGTTGAGGTTCGGAGGCAAGAGCAGTTCTTC.

The rearrangement uses TRBV27 and TRBJ1-1; D gene uncertain. The CDR3 extends over 14 amino acids. Deletions cut 2 bases from V and 3 bases from J, with 10 bases between. Germline CDR1 reads MNHEY; CDR2 reads SMNVEV (reference sequence). The CDR3 loop reads CASSLIEGDTEAFF. CDR3 bases: TGTGCCAGCAGTTTAATAGAGGGCGACACTGAAGCTTTCTTT.

The V gene is TRBV12-5, the J gene TRBJ2-4, with TRBD1 matching over 9 bases. With V trimmed by 8 bases and J by 0 bases, 14 bases remained unmatched. Germline assignment: CDR1 LGHNT and CDR2 FRNRAP. The CDR3 loop spans 18 amino acids. The CDR3, as DNA: TGTGCTAGTCGACCGGGACAGGGCGTTGGACTAGCCAAAAACATTCAGTACTTC. Its protein product is CASRPGQGVGLAKNIQYF.

The rearrangement joins TRBV12-5 to TRBJ2-1; D is possibly TRBD2 (6 bases). Germline V gene data show CDR1 as LGHNT and CDR2 as FRNRAP. The length of the CDR3 is 13 residues. The germline V and J ends were trimmed by 5 bases and 8 bases, with 13 bases remaining between them. The CDR3 loop is CASGTTSFDEQFF. The CDR3 bases are TGTGCTAGTGGTACTACTAGCTTCGATGAGCAGTTCTTC.

The chain has TRBV5-1 and TRBJ2-5; tentatively, D is TRBD1 (5 bases). The ends were cut back, 1 base at V and 1 base at J, with 17 bases in the middle. Germline CDR1 and CDR2: SGHRS and YFSETQ. This CDR3 has 17 amino acids. The CDR3 sequence: CASSLSPRQYVQETQYF. The CDR3 bases are TGCGCCAGCAGCTTGTCCCCTAGACAGTATGTCCAAGAGACCCAGTACTTC.

A single count supports this clone. The chain has TRBV27 and TRBJ2-6; unclear D gene. The CDR3 sequence is 19 residues long. In germline, CDR1 is MNHEY, CDR2 SMNVEV (reference sequence). V dropped 5 bases and J dropped 5 bases, with 25 bases sitting between them. Written as DNA, the CDR3 is TGTGCCAGCAGTCCGAACAGTCCTGGCTACAAAAGTCGGGCCAACGTCCTGACTTTC. This codes for CASSPNSPGYKSRANVLTF.